Each of the 20 T cell receptor beta chains below was sequenced from the same sample in a study of spatial heterogeneity in lung cancer (dated by TCRdb to the late 2010s). Results and caveats for the whole study, not just this receptor: The number of expanded intratumoral alpha and beta TCRs correlated with the tumor nonsynonymous mutation count.

The time point label on this specimen signifies: sample taken at primary tumor resection. Their specific antigens are unknown. The method was 5' RACE. Sequencer: NextSeq 500. TCRdb reprocessing: public reads trimmed at Q25 with fastp, clones called with MiXCR, in-frame beta chains kept. Records with the same CDR3 protein are collapsed into one entry carrying the most frequent genes and DNA. The sample table records about 2,900 distinct CDR3 sequences; around 13% of these occur just once. The ten top clones hold 20% to 25% of the sample. This specimen consisted of lung tumor tissue, obtained at surgery. The receptors were gathered from a male donor with early-stage non-small cell lung cancer.

This clonotype was seen repeatedly, ten times or more. V gene TRBV28 combines with J gene TRBJ2-1; 10 bases agree with TRBD2. V shed 4 bases and J 10 bases; nucleotides not matched to a gene: 10. Germline V lookup: CDR1 MDHEN, CDR2 SYDVKM. This CDR3 has 15 residues. CDR3 sequence: CASSSLAGAGGEQFF. The CDR3 DNA follows: TGTGCCAGCAGTTCGCTAGCGGGAGCAGGGGGGGAGCAGTTCTTC.

The chain combines TRBV7-9 with TRBJ1-4; D is ambiguous. CDR3 length: 14 amino acids. Trimming left V 1 base short and J 8 bases short, with 11 bases between. Germline V gene sequence: CDR1 SEHNR, CDR2 FQNEAQ (reference sequence). The DNA of the CDR3 is TGTGCCAGCAGCTTAGGGGCCGTAAGAGAAAAACTGTTTTTT. Protein: CASSLGAVREKLFF.

This clonotype is labeled as medium-sized. The rearrangement joins TRBV5-1 to TRBJ2-3; D is uncertain. V gave up 0 bases and J gave up 4 bases, with 9 bases separating them. Germline-derived CDR1 and CDR2 are SGHRS and YFSETQ. The CDR3 runs 14 residues. CDR3 in amino acids: CASSLARTSDTQYF. The CDR3 nucleotides are TGCGCCAGCAGCTTGGCCAGGACGTCAGATACGCAGTATTTT.

Only a few counts were recorded for this clonotype. DNA for the CDR3: TGTGCCAGCTTCCCGCCCGGCAGTTCCTACGAGCAGTACTTC. Residues: CASFPPGSSYEQYF. V and J are TRBV28 and TRBJ2-7; D gene unclear. The CDR3 consists of 14 residues. Trimming pared 8 bases from V and 1 base from J, leaving 15 bases between. Germline lookup yields CDR1 MDHEN and CDR2 SYDVKM.

The chain uses TRBV5-5 and TRBJ2-3; 9 nucleotides match TRBD2. Per the germline V gene, CDR1 is SGHKS and CDR2 is YYEKEE (reference sequence). V shed 3 bases, J shed 5 bases, and the junction held 10 bases outside the gene matches. This CDR3 region has 16 residues. CDR3 in DNA: TGTGCCAGCAGCTCCGGTGCTAGCGGGATGGTAGATACGCAGTATTTT. This sequence encodes CASSSGASGMVDTQYF.

There are many counts of this clonotype. The gene calls are TRBV6-5 and TRBJ2-1, with D perhaps given as TRBD1 or TRBD2 (5 bases each). Germline assignment: CDR1 MNHEY and CDR2 SVGAGI. Trimming cost V 0 bases and J 0 bases, with 9 bases left between them. This CDR3 is built from 16 residues. CDR3 region: CASSYSGPLSYNEQFF. Here the CDR3 DNA reads TGTGCCAGCAGTTACTCGGGACCCCTCTCCTACAATGAGCAGTTCTTC.

This clonotype was observed many times. The chain recombines TRBV7-2 with TRBJ2-7, with no clear D. The CDR3 contains 13 residues. V gave up 3 bases and J gave up 0 bases, with 6 bases separating them. Germline CDR1 SGHTA, CDR2 FQGNSA. Written as DNA, the CDR3 is TGTGCCAGCAGCTTGTCGCCCTCCTACGAGCAGTACTTC. Translation: CASSLSPSYEQYF.

This clonotype is medium-sized (0.01 to 0.1%) by share. This chain uses TRBV12-3 or TRBV12-4 with TRBJ2-3; D is uncertain. Trimming removed 3 bases at V and 3 bases at J, with 7 bases between. The CDR3 is 13 residues long. The CDR3 spells CASSFHVTDTQYF. For the CDR3, the DNA is TGTGCCAGCAGTTTCCACGTAACAGATACGCAGTATTTT.

The V gene is TRBV2, the J gene TRBJ1-3; D remains unclear. V was cut by 7 bases and J by 0 bases, with 10 bases left in between. The CDR3 consists of 14 residues. Germline CDR1 reads SNHLY; CDR2 reads FYNNEI. CDR3 sequence: CASTTEISGNTIYF. CDR3 DNA: TGTGCCAGCACCACGGAGATCTCTGGAAACACCATATATTTT.

This clonotype was seen at least ten times. The CDR3 spells CASSPALGDSGNTIYF. In nucleotides, the CDR3 is TGCGCCAGCAGCCCGGCACTGGGGGACTCTGGAAACACCATATATTTT. V is TRBV4-1 and J is TRBJ1-3, with D perhaps TRBD1 (5 bases). V was clipped by 4 bases and J by 0 bases, with 13 bases between them. Germline CDR1 reads MGHRA; CDR2 reads YSYEKL. This CDR3 region has 16 residues.

This clonotype was recorded a few times. The chain employs TRBV2 and TRBJ2-2; D is perhaps TRBD2 (5 bases). This CDR3 contains 15 residues. Trimming stripped 4 bases from V and 0 bases from J, with 9 bases between. The V gene's germline CDR1 is SNHLY and CDR2 FYNNEI. CDR3 nucleotide sequence: TGTGCCAGCAGTGCCGAGCGGTCGAACACCGGGGAGCTGTTTTTT. Protein: CASSAERSNTGELFF.

The genes are TRBV4-3 and TRBJ2-7; D might be TRBD2 (5 bases). CDR1 LGHNA and CDR2 YSLEER come from the germline V gene. With 1 base removed from V and 2 bases from J, the gap between germline ends came to 18 bases. This CDR3 region has 17 residues. This CDR3 reads CASSQGAWGDQPYEQYF. CDR3 in DNA: TGCGCCAGCAGCCAAGGGGCCTGGGGAGACCAACCCTACGAGCAGTACTTC.

V and J are TRBV6-2 or TRBV6-3 and TRBJ2-6; maybe TRBD1 (5 bases). The V end lost 4 bases, the J end lost 1 base, and 8 bases lay between the germline ends. The CDR3 has 15 amino acids. Germline V gives CDR1 MNHEY, CDR2 SVGEGT. CDR3 in amino acids: CASSFQGSGANVLTF. The CDR3 DNA is TGTGCCAGCAGTTTTCAGGGATCTGGGGCCAACGTCCTGACTTTC.

The chain is built from TRBV5-1 and TRBJ2-1; TRBD2 agrees at 10 bases. This CDR3 contains 15 residues. Germline lookup yields CDR1 SGHRS and CDR2 YFSETQ. The V gene end was trimmed by 0 bases and the J gene end by 10 bases; junction bases not matched to a gene: 7. CDR3 sequence (DNA): TGCGCCAGCAGCTTGGCTAGCGGGGGCTTGAGGGAGCAGTTCTTC. Encoded protein: CASSLASGGLREQFF.

The chain combines TRBV18 with TRBJ1-3; D may be TRBD1 (5 bases). Germline assignment: CDR1 KGHSH and CDR2 LQKENI. Trimming took 4 bases from V and 4 from J, leaving 11 bases between them. This CDR3 spans 14 amino acids. The CDR3 DNA is TGTGCCAGCTCACGTCTAGGGGACGGAAACACCATATATTTT. Translated: CASSRLGDGNTIYF.

In its sample, this clonotype is medium-sized (0.01 to 0.1%). The chain joins TRBV2 to TRBJ1-4; a possible D gene is TRBD1 (6 bases). Germline loops: CDR1 SNHLY, CDR2 FYNNEI. Trimming stripped 7 bases from V and 7 bases from J, with 22 bases between. This CDR3 region has 16 residues. The CDR3 bases are TGTGCCAGCATCGAACCCGCGGGGGGCTCCTTTGAAAAACTGTTTTTT. This gives the protein CASIEPAGGSFEKLFF.

This clonotype is medium-sized by share. The CDR3 nucleotides are TGTGCCCGCCGCAGGAGCCGGGCGACCGGGGAGCTGTTTTTT. Protein sequence: CARRRSRATGELFF. The V and J genes are TRBV30 and TRBJ2-2, with D unresolved. This CDR3 region has 14 residues. V was clipped by 8 bases and J by 5 bases, with 18 bases between them. CDR1 is GTSNPN, CDR2 SVGIG, per germline (reference sequence).

In this sample, this clonotype is medium-sized. This chain links TRBV20-1 with TRBJ2-1, with 8 bases that match TRBD2. Trimming removed 6 bases from V and 4 bases from J; junction bases left unmatched: 8. The CDR3 is 14 amino acids. In germline, CDR1 is DFQATT, CDR2 SNEGSKA (reference sequence). CDR3 protein: CSAPPLAAYNEQFF. CDR3 nucleotides: TGCAGTGCCCCTCCACTAGCGGCTTACAATGAGCAGTTCTTC.

Judged by abundance, this clonotype is medium-sized. The gene calls are TRBV30 and TRBJ2-1, with D tentatively TRBD1 or TRBD2 (5 bases each). CDR3 length: 13 amino acids. Germline V gene data show CDR1 as GTSNPN and CDR2 as SVGIG (reference sequence). Trimming took 2 bases from V and 9 from J, leaving 14 bases between them. The CDR3 nucleotides read TGTGCCTGGAGTCGTGCGAGGGGTATTGAGCAGTTCTTC. Protein: CAWSRARGIEQFF.

This clonotype ranks as medium-sized. CDR3 protein: CASGTSGSQETQYF. CDR3 bases: TGTGCCAGCGGTACTAGCGGGAGCCAAGAGACCCAGTACTTC. The rearrangement uses TRBV6-2 or TRBV6-3 and TRBJ2-5, with 11 bases fitting TRBD2. CDR3 length: 14 amino acids. Per the germline V gene, CDR1 is MNHEY and CDR2 is SVGEGT. Trimming at V came to 8 bases and at J to 1 base, leaving 3 bases not matched to a gene.